This T cell receptor beta chain was observed in a study of read filtering for tumor transcriptome and immune sequencing. Overall study context: TCR-mapped reads were about 4.05 to 10.27 million with IR-seq versus about 85 to 1273 with RNA-seq. Study-level points and caveats: Sorted CD138-negative bone marrow cells were not purified T cells. Single-read clonotypes: 80% to 90% of IR-seq clonotypes (approximately 4% of reads), more than 70% of RNA-seq clonotypes (approximately 45% of reads).

Every patient had bone marrow sampled while the disease was active. There are 11 residues in the CDR3. Trimming shortened V by 8 bases and J by 8 bases, and 12 bases separated the two germline ends. Germline V CDR1 and CDR2: MDHEN, SYDVKM. This clonotype appeared many times. The target antigen is unknown. Molecular barcoded adaptors covering alpha/delta and beta/gamma chains were used on roughly 400 ng RNA. One entry per CDR3 protein, called by TCRdb with MiXCR from the reads. Among 42,000 or so distinct CDR3 sequences, around 15% were seen once, and the ten largest hold around 30%. V usage is TRBV28 and J usage is TRBJ2-5, with D possibly matching TRBD2 (5 bases). The sequence was collected from a donor at least 40 years old with multiple myeloma. Sequencing was performed on a population of CD138-negative cells sorted from bone marrow. This chain's CDR3 is CASQRQSTQYF. The CDR3 DNA follows: TGTGCCAGCCAGCGGCAGAGTACCCAGTACTTC.